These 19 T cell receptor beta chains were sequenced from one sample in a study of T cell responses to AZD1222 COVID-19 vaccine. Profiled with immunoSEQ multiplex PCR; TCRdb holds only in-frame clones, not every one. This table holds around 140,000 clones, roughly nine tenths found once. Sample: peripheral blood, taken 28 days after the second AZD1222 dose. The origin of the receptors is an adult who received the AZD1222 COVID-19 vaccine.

CDR3 sequence: CASSPRGSGTYEQYF. As DNA, the CDR3 is TGTGCCAGCAGTCCCCGGGGTAGCGGGACCTACGAGCAGTACTTC. The chain couples TRBV6-2 or TRBV6-3 to TRBJ2-7; 8 nucleotides match TRBD2. V was pared by 5 bases and J by 2 bases, with 8 bases of the junction left unmatched. This CDR3 has 15 residues. Germline loops: CDR1 MNHEY, CDR2 SVGEGT.

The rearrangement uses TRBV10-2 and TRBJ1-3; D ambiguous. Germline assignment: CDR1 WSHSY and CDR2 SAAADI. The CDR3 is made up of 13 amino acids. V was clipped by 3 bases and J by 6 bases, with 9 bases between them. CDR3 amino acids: CASSDPPPNTIYF. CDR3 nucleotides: TGCGCCAGCAGTGACCCCCCGCCAAACACCATATATTTT.

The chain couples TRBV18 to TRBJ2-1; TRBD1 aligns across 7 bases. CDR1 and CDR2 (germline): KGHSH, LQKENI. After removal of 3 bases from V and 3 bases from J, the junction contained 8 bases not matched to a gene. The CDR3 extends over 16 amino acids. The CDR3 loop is CASSPDRYSIYNEQFF. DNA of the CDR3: TGTGCCAGCTCACCGGACAGGTATTCGATCTACAATGAGCAGTTCTTC.

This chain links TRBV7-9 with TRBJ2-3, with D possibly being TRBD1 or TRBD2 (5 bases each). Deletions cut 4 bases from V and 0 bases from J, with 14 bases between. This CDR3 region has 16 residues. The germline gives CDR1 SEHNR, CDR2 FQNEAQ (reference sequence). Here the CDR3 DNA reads TGTGCCAGCAGCTCGAAATGGGACCGTAGCACAGATACGCAGTATTTT. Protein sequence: CASSSKWDRSTDTQYF.

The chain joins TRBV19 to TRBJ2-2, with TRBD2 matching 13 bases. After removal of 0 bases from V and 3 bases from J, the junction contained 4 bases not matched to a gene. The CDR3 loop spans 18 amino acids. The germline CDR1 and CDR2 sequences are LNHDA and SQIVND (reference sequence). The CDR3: CASSIDTSGRAYTGELFF. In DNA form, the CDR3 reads TGTGCCAGTAGTATAGATACTAGCGGGAGGGCCTACACCGGGGAGCTGTTTTTT.

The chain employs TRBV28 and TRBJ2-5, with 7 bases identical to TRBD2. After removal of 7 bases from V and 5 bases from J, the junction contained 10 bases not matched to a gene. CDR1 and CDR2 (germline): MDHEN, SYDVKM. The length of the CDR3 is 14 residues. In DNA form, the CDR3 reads TGTGCCAGCACGACGTCAGGTAGCGGGGAGACCCAGTACTTC. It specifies CASTTSGSGETQYF.

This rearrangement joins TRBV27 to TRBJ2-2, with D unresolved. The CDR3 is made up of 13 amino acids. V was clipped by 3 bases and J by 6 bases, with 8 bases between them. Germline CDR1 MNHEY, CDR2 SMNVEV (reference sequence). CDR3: CASSFLGPGELFF. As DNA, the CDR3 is TGTGCCAGCAGTTTCTTAGGTCCCGGGGAGCTGTTTTTT.

CDR3 bases: TGTGCCTGGAGTTCTGCGTCCAACTATGGCTACACCTTC. Its translation is CAWSSASNYGYTF. This chain joins TRBV30 and TRBJ1-2; D is uncertain. CDR1 is GTSNPN and CDR2 is SVGIG in the germline V gene (reference sequence). CDR3 length: 13 amino acids. Deletions cut 2 bases from V and 2 bases from J, with 9 bases between. The full variable domain, rest sourced from reference TRBV30 and TRBJ1-2, is SQTIHQWPATLVQPVGSPLSLECTVEGTSNPNLYWYRQAAGRGLQLLFYSVGIGQISSEVPQNLSASRPQDRQFILSSKKLLLSDSGFYLCAWSSASNYGYTFGSGTRLTVV.

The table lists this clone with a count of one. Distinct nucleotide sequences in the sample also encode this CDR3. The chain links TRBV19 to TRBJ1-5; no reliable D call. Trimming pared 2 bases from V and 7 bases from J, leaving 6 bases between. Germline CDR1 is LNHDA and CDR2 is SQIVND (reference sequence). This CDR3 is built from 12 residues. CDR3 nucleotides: TGTGCCAGTAGTATATCTATCCAGCCCCAGCATTTT. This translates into CASSISIQPQHF.

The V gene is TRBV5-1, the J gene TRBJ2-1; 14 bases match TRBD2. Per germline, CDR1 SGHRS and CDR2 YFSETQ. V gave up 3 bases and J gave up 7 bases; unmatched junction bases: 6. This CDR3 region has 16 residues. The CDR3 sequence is CASSWGLAGVLNEQFF. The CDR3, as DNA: TGCGCCAGCAGCTGGGGACTAGCGGGAGTATTGAATGAGCAGTTCTTC. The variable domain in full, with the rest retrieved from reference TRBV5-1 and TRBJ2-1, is KAGVTQTPRYLIKTRGQQVTLSCSPISGHRSVSWYQQTPGQGLQFLFEYFSETQRNKGNFPGRFSGRQFSNSRSEMNVSTLELGDSALYLCASSWGLAGVLNEQFFGPGTRLTVL.

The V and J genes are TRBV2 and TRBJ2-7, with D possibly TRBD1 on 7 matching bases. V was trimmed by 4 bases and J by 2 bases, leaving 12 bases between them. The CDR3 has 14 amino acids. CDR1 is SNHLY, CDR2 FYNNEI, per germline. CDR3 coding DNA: TGTGCCAGCAGTGGAGGCAGGGGGGCCTACGAGCAGTACTTC. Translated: CASSGGRGAYEQYF.

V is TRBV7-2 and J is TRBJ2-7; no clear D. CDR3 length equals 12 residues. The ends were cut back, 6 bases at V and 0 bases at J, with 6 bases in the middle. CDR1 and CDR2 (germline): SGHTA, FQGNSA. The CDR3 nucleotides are TGTGCCAGCAGGGAGAGCTCCTACGAGCAGTACTTC. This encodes CASRESSYEQYF.

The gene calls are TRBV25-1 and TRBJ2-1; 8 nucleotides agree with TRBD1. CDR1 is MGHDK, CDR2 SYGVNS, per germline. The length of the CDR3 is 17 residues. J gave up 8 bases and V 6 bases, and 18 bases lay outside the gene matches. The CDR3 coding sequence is TGTGCCAGCAGCGGATCGCGGACAGGGCGTGTTAAGCATGAGCAGTTCTTC. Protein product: CASSGSRTGRVKHEQFF.

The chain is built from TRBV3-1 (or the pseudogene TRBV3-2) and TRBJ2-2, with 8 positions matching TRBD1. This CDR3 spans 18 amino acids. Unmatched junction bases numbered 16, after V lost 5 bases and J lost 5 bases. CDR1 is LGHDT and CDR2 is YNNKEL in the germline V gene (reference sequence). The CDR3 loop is CASSLSGPRGRRTGELFF. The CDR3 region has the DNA TGTGCCAGCAGCTTAAGTGGGCCCAGGGGGCGGCGGACCGGGGAGCTGTTTTTT.

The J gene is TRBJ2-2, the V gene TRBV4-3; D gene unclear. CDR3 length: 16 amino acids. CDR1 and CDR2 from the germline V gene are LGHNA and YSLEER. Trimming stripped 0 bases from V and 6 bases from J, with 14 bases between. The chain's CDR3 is CASSQDLLDVPGELFF. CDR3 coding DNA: TGCGCCAGCAGCCAAGACCTTCTAGACGTACCCGGGGAGCTGTTTTTT.

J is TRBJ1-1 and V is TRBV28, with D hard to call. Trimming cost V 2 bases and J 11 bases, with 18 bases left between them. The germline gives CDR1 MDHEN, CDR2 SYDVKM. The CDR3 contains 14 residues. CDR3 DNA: TGTGCCAGCAGTTTAGGGCCGGGCAGCTTAGGTGCTTTCTTT. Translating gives CASSLGPGSLGAFF.

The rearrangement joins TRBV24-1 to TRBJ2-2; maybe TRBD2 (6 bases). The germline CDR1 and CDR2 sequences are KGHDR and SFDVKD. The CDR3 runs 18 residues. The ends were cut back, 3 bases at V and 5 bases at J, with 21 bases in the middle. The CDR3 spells CATSDPYRPSAGTGELFF. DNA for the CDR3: TGTGCCACCAGTGATCCCTACCGGCCTTCGGCGGGGACCGGGGAGCTGTTTTTT.

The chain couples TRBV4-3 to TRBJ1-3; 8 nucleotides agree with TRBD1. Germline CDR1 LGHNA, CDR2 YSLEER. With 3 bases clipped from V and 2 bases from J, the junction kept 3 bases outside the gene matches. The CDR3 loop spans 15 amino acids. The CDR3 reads CASSHQDRAGNTIYF. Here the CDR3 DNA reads TGCGCCAGCAGCCACCAGGACAGGGCTGGAAACACCATATATTTT.

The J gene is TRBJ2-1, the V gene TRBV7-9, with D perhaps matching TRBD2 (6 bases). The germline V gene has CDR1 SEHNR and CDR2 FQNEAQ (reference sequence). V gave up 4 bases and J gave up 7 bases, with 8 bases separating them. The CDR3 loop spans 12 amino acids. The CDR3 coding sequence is TGTGCCAGCAGCTCCCGGGGGAATGAGCAGTTCTTC. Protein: CASSSRGNEQFF.